A selection of T cell receptor beta chains follows, all from one sample in a study of blood T cell repertoires in COVID-19. The repertoire was sequenced with immunoSEQ multiplex PCR; TCRdb's copy has only in-frame clones and lacks some. This table has roughly 250,000 clones, around 80% appearing once. The sequenced sample was peripheral blood. These receptors originate from a woman in her thirties or forties with active or convalescent COVID-19. Each CDR3 is given with its conserved first and last residue. A D gene is named only where the DNA matches it firmly. Size is omitted from some rows. Given values are once, few, many or a class for expanded clones.

j_call: TRBJ2-3
d_call: TRBD2
v_call: TRBV6-2/TRBV6-3
clone_size: -
cdr3_aa: CASSYYFGTKNTDTQYF
cdr3_nt: TGTGCCAGCAGTTACTATTTCGGGACTAAGAACACAGATACGCAGTATTTT

j_call: TRBJ2-3
d_call: -
v_call: TRBV6-4
clone_size: medium-sized
cdr3_aa: CASSERESTDTQYF
cdr3_nt: TGTGCCAGCAGTGAACGAGAGAGCACAGATACGCAGTATTTT

j_call: TRBJ1-6
d_call: -
v_call: TRBV5-1
clone_size: -
cdr3_aa: CASSLGQFSSRVSPLHF
cdr3_nt: TGCGCCAGCAGCTTGGGACAGTTTTCCAGTAGGGTTTCACCCCTCCACTTT

j_call: TRBJ2-1
d_call: -
v_call: TRBV19
clone_size: -
cdr3_aa: CASSSRPGSSYNEQFF
cdr3_nt: TGTGCCAGTAGCTCCCGGCCGGGGAGCTCCTACAATGAGCAGTTCTTC

j_call: TRBJ2-2
d_call: TRBD1
v_call: TRBV7-9
clone_size: -
cdr3_aa: CASSLQGANTGELFF
cdr3_nt: TGTGCCAGCAGCTTACAGGGGGCGAACACCGGGGAGCTGTTTTTT

j_call: TRBJ2-1
d_call: -
v_call: TRBV11-3
clone_size: -
cdr3_aa: CASSLAAGGPYNEQFF
cdr3_nt: TGTGCCAGCAGCTTAGCTGCCGGGGGGCCTTACAATGAGCAGTTCTTC

j_call: TRBJ2-3
d_call: TRBD1
v_call: TRBV10-3
clone_size: -
cdr3_aa: CAITPGQGRDTQYF
cdr3_nt: TGTGCCATCACTCCGGGACAGGGAAGAGATACGCAGTATTTT

j_call: TRBJ2-3
d_call: TRBD2
v_call: TRBV9
clone_size: -
cdr3_aa: CASSLTSGGIVNTQYF
cdr3_nt: TGTGCCAGCAGCCTTACTAGCGGGGGTATAGTAAATACGCAGTATTTT

j_call: TRBJ2-3
d_call: TRBD2
v_call: TRBV5-4
clone_size: -
cdr3_aa: CASSSGLAVDTQYF
cdr3_nt: TGTGCCAGCAGCAGTGGACTAGCTGTAGATACGCAGTATTTT

j_call: TRBJ1-1
d_call: -
v_call: TRBV28
clone_size: -
cdr3_aa: CASLAGDWYTEAFF
cdr3_nt: TGTGCCAGCCTGGCAGGGGATTGGTACACTGAAGCTTTCTTT

j_call: TRBJ1-2
d_call: -
v_call: TRBV5-1
clone_size: -
cdr3_aa: CASSLEGVEGYGYTF
cdr3_nt: TGCGCCAGCAGCTTGGAAGGAGTAGAGGGATATGGCTACACCTTC

j_call: TRBJ2-7
d_call: -
v_call: TRBV18
clone_size: -
cdr3_aa: CASSPQGGSYEQYF
cdr3_nt: TGTGCCAGCTCTCCGCAGGGGGGATCCTACGAGCAGTACTTC

j_call: TRBJ1-1
d_call: -
v_call: TRBV29-1
clone_size: -
cdr3_aa: CSVRREGTEAFF
cdr3_nt: TGCAGCGTTCGAAGGGAGGGCACTGAAGCTTTCTTT

j_call: TRBJ1-5
d_call: -
v_call: TRBV3-1/TRBV3-2
clone_size: -
cdr3_aa: CASSQGGGPNQPQHF
cdr3_nt: TGTGCCAGCAGCCAAGGAGGGGGTCCTAATCAGCCCCAGCATTTT

j_call: TRBJ1-6
d_call: -
v_call: TRBV15
clone_size: -
cdr3_aa: CATSRNTGFNNSPLHF
cdr3_nt: TGTGCCACCAGCAGAAACACAGGCTTCAATAATTCACCCCTCCACTTT

j_call: TRBJ1-5
d_call: -
v_call: TRBV7-9
clone_size: -
cdr3_aa: CASSLVPSLQPQHF
cdr3_nt: TGTGCCAGCAGCTTAGTTCCCAGTCTTCAGCCCCAGCATTTT

j_call: TRBJ2-2
d_call: TRBD1
v_call: TRBV5-6
clone_size: -
cdr3_aa: CASSPRTGATGELFF
cdr3_nt: TGTGCCAGCAGCCCGCGGACAGGGGCCACCGGGGAGCTGTTTTTT

j_call: TRBJ1-3
d_call: TRBD1
v_call: TRBV3-1/TRBV3-2
clone_size: few
cdr3_aa: CASSYTDRGLAGNTIYF
cdr3_nt: TGTGCCAGCAGCTATACCGACAGGGGGCTAGCTGGAAACACCATATATTTT

j_call: TRBJ1-4
d_call: TRBD1
v_call: TRBV5-1
clone_size: once
cdr3_aa: CASSLALTGDQEKLFF
cdr3_nt: TGCGCCAGCAGCTTGGCCTTAACAGGGGATCAGGAAAAACTGTTTTTT

j_call: TRBJ1-1
d_call: -
v_call: TRBV5-1
clone_size: -
cdr3_aa: CASSLEGQLEAFF
cdr3_nt: TGCGCCAGCAGCTTGGAAGGACAGCTCGAAGCTTTCTTT

j_call: TRBJ2-1
d_call: TRBD1
v_call: TRBV7-8
clone_size: few
cdr3_aa: CASSLAQGADNEQFF
cdr3_nt: TGTGCCAGCAGCTTAGCCCAGGGGGCGGACAATGAGCAGTTCTTC

j_call: TRBJ2-7
d_call: TRBD1
v_call: TRBV13
clone_size: -
cdr3_aa: CASSSRQGAHYEQYF
cdr3_nt: TGTGCCAGCAGCTCCCGACAGGGGGCTCACTACGAGCAGTACTTC